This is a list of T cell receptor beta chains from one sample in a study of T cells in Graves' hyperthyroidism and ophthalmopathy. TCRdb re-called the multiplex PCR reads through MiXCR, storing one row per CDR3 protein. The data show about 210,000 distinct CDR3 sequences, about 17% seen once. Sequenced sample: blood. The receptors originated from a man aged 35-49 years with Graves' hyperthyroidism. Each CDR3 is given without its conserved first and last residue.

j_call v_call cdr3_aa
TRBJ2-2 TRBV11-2 ASSLFIPLRAQAGKNTGELF
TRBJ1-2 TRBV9 ASSVGSLANYGYT
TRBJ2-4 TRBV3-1 ASSQDRWGHIQY
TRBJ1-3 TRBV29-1 SAAGFSGNTIY
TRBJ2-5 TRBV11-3 ASSLVGARSTQY
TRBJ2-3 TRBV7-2 ASSIARKTDTQY
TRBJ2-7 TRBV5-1 ASSLGTGSLLYEQY
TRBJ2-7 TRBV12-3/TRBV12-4 ASSLAQGWSYEQY
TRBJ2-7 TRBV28 ASYGATGGPGDEQY
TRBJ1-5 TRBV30 AWSTGTGNQPQH
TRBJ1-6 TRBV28 ASSFWQTVVNSPLH
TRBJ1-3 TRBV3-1 ASSQGPQQDSSGNTIY
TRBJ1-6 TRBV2 ASSTWTGDNSPLH